This is a list of T cell receptor beta chains from one sample in a study of shared clonotypes between healthy human individuals. Data came from immunoSEQ multiplex PCR; TCRdb stores just in-frame clones and leaves some out. The sample holds 1.5 million to 2.5 million clones, approximately 94% seen once. The sample comprised naive CD8+ T cells sorted from blood. These receptors came from a man aged 18-30 years in good health. Both conserved end residues are part of each CDR3. A D gene is named only where the DNA matches it firmly.

V gene	J gene	D gene	CDR3 length	CDR3 protein
TRBV11-1	TRBJ2-7	-	15	CASSLGAGSLYEQYF
TRBV7-3	TRBJ1-6	-	15	CASSNGQYGNSPLHF
TRBV5-6	TRBJ2-5	-	13	CASSLGNQETQYF
TRBV7-9	TRBJ2-7	-	13	CASSSSYYDEQYF
TRBV27	TRBJ2-7	-	13	CASSLGITYEQYF
TRBV7-2	TRBJ2-7	-	14	CASSQWTVSYEQYF
TRBV11-3	TRBJ2-1	-	10	CASSLGEQFF
TRBV2	TRBJ1-4	-	13	CASSVATNEKLFF
TRBV6-5	TRBJ1-1	-	14	CASSYGDASAEAFF
TRBV9	TRBJ2-2	-	16	CASSAPEGGNTGELFF
TRBV5-1	TRBJ2-5	-	14	CASSLLGQGETQYF
TRBV9	TRBJ2-2	TRBD2	15	CASSVTSGYTGELFF
TRBV13	TRBJ2-7	TRBD2	14	CASEPAGGTHEQYF
TRBV5-4	TRBJ2-7	-	15	CASSLVAGAPREQYF
TRBV7-9	TRBJ2-5	-	14	CASSLATGTETQYF
TRBV19	TRBJ2-2	TRBD2	18	CASSIHRGSGGYTGELFF
TRBV6-5	TRBJ1-2	TRBD1	13	CASSMDRIYGYTF
TRBV7-3	TRBJ1-1	-	13	CASSLTKGSEAFF
TRBV27	TRBJ2-2	-	13	CASSLGNTGELFF
TRBV9	TRBJ2-7	TRBD1	14	CASSGGTDLYEQYF
TRBV5-8	TRBJ1-1	-	15	CASSLFGVDRTEAFF
TRBV27	TRBJ1-6	-	16	CASSPSVGPYNSPLHF
TRBV27	TRBJ2-7	-	15	CASSPSDMPWSEQYF
TRBV30	TRBJ1-4	-	14	CAWSPGIREEKLFF
TRBV5-4	TRBJ1-1	-	13	CASSLTFETEAFF
TRBV25-1	TRBJ2-1	TRBD1	16	CASSELGTGTYNEQFF
TRBV11-2	TRBJ2-5	-	15	CASSSADYFRETQYF
TRBV5-4	TRBJ1-1	-	12	CASVTEGQKAFF
TRBV6-6	TRBJ1-1	-	13	CASGITGSTEAFF
TRBV4-1	TRBJ2-1	-	16	CASSQLTQGYYNEQFF
TRBV15	TRBJ2-7	-	14	CATSTAWRSYEQYF
TRBV13	TRBJ2-7	TRBD2	14	CASSPGPGGYEQYF
TRBV2	TRBJ1-1	TRBD1	16	CASSGLQQGVSSEAFF
TRBV6-6	TRBJ2-2	-	12	CASNPNTGELFF
TRBV19	TRBJ1-1	-	13	CASSPQGNTEAFF
TRBV9	TRBJ1-6	-	16	CASSVAVSSVNSPLHF
TRBV7-8	TRBJ1-4	-	13	CASSGETYEKLFF
TRBV19	TRBJ2-2	TRBD1	14	CASSGTGPTGELFF
TRBV5-6	TRBJ1-2	-	14	CASSDLPESYGYTF
TRBV19	TRBJ2-7	-	13	CASSIGGAYEQYF
TRBV7-9	TRBJ1-1	-	14	CASSLWDMNTEAFF
TRBV4-3	TRBJ2-3	TRBD2	16	CASSQDRSGSPDTQYF
TRBV11-2	TRBJ2-2	TRBD1	14	CASSWTGDTGELFF
TRBV9	TRBJ2-7	-	13	CASSAPSSYEQYF
TRBV28	TRBJ2-7	TRBD2	14	CASSGLAGAYEQYF